These 31 T cell receptor beta chains came from one sample sequenced in a study of cytomegalovirus exposure and HLA in healthy donors (dated by TCRdb to 2016 to 2017). Libraries were made using the immunoSEQ multiplex PCR assay. The multiplex PCR relied on a mix of 60 forward primers for TCR Vbeta segments and 13 reverse primers for TCR Jbeta segments. Here the immuneACCESS table is served through TCRdb, limited to in-frame sequences with V and J called. Missing clones are a known gap in these copies; in checked studies unresolved V genes cover under half, and the rest lacks a known reason. The sample table holds tens of thousands of clones. In total, the top ten clones hold approximately 9.9% of the sample. The sample taken for sequencing was PBMCs. These receptors originate from a woman between 45 and 65 years old in good health and CMV-seropositive.

The genes are TRBV7-9 and TRBJ2-1; D not certain. With 3 bases removed from V and 3 bases from J, the gap between germline ends came to 15 bases. Germline assignment: CDR1 SEHNR and CDR2 FQNEAQ (reference sequence). The CDR3 runs 16 residues. CDR3 protein: CASSFLGGVRYNEQFF. The CDR3 DNA is TGTGCCAGCAGCTTTCTTGGTGGAGTTCGCTACAATGAGCAGTTCTTC.

The chain links TRBV2 to TRBJ1-4; TRBD1 aligns across 7 bases. V lost 8 bases and J lost 6; bases outside the gene matches: 12. Germline-derived CDR1 and CDR2 are SNHLY and FYNNEI. There are 15 residues in the CDR3. Here the CDR3 DNA reads TGTGCCAGCGTTCCAGACAGGGTGGATGATGAAAAACTGTTTTTT. Amino acids: CASVPDRVDDEKLFF. Combining the CDR3 with reference TRBV2 and TRBJ1-4 gives the whole variable domain EPEVTQTPSHQVTQMGQEVILRCVPISNHLYFYWYRQILGQKVEFLVSFYNNEISEKSEIFDDQFSVERPDGSNFTLKIRSTKLEDSAMYFCASVPDRVDDEKLFFGSGTQLSVL.

This chain links TRBV28 with TRBJ1-5; tentative D call: TRBD1 (5 bases). CDR1 is MDHEN and CDR2 is SYDVKM in the germline V gene. V was cut by 4 bases and J by 12 bases, with 22 bases left in between. The CDR3 is 15 amino acids. CDR3 DNA: TGTGCCAGCAGTTCGGGGGGAGGTGGGCAGCAGGTCCAGCATTTT. Its protein is CASSSGGGGQQVQHF.

This chain links TRBV27 with TRBJ2-2; 11 nucleotides agree with TRBD2. V gave up 1 base and J gave up 5 bases; unmatched junction bases: 6. The CDR3 is 17 residues long. In germline, CDR1 is MNHEY, CDR2 SMNVEV (reference sequence). The CDR3 loop is CASSLYSSGRSTGELFF. CDR3 nucleotide sequence: TGTGCCAGCAGTTTATACTCTAGCGGGAGGAGTACCGGGGAGCTGTTTTTT.

The chain combines TRBV4-3 with TRBJ1-5; D is undetermined. Germline values: CDR1 LGHNA, CDR2 YSLEER. V lost 0 bases to trimming and J lost 0 bases, with 9 bases between them. The CDR3 is made up of 16 amino acids. The DNA for the CDR3 is TGCGCCAGCAGCCAAGATTGGCGGGATAGCAATCAGCCCCAGCATTTT. It codes for CASSQDWRDSNQPQHF.

This chain links TRBV23-1 with TRBJ2-6, with TRBD1 identical over 9 bases. TRBV23-1 carries the ORF label, with uncertain function. This CDR3 contains 18 residues. V was pared by 4 bases and J by 0 bases, with 7 bases of the junction left unmatched. The CDR3: CASSPEKTGGSGANVLTF. CDR3 nucleotide sequence: TGCGCCAGCAGTCCAGAAAAGACAGGGGGCTCTGGGGCCAACGTCCTGACTTTC.

The chain is built from TRBV6-6 and TRBJ1-5, with D maybe TRBD1 (5 bases). Looked up from germline, CDR1 is MNHNY and CDR2 is SVGAGI (reference sequence). CDR3 size: 14 residues. The germline V and J ends were trimmed by 2 bases and 11 bases, with 16 bases remaining between them. CDR3: CASSYLGGDGAQHF. Written as DNA, the CDR3 is TGTGCCAGCAGTTACCTGGGAGGGGACGGGGCCCAGCATTTT.

This rearrangement joins TRBV6-6 to TRBJ1-6, with a weak D call TRBD1 (6 bases). Trimming removed 6 bases from V and 13 bases from J, with 16 bases in between. The CDR3 has 13 residues. The V gene's germline CDR1 is MNHNY and CDR2 SVGAGI (reference sequence). This chain's CDR3 is CASSQNRDLPLHF. In DNA, the CDR3 is TGTGCCAGCAGCCAGAACAGGGATCTGCCCCTCCACTTT.

The rearrangement uses TRBV15 and TRBJ1-4, with a weak D call TRBD1 (5 bases). V lost 5 bases and J lost 8, with 15 bases in between. Germline CDR1 LNHNV, CDR2 YYDKDF (reference sequence). This CDR3 comprises 14 residues. CDR3 DNA: TGTGCCACCAGCTTCCAGGAAAGGACAGAAAAACTGTTTTTT. Translation gives CATSFQERTEKLFF.

This chain links TRBV13 with TRBJ1-6; D is possibly TRBD1 (5 bases). This CDR3 is 14 amino acids long. V lost 1 base and J 10 bases, leaving 11 bases between the germline ends. Germline values: CDR1 PRHDT, CDR2 FYEKMQ (reference sequence). The CDR3: CASSLDPGLSPLHF. Here the CDR3 DNA reads TGTGCCAGCAGCTTAGACCCAGGGTTGTCACCCCTCCACTTT.

The rearrangement uses TRBV29-1 and TRBJ1-2; the D is unclear. The CDR3 consists of 10 residues. Looked up from germline, CDR1 is SQVTM and CDR2 is ANQGSEA. V lost 3 bases, J lost 4 bases, and 3 bases lay in between. The DNA of the CDR3 is TGCAGCGTTGACAGCTATGGCTACACCTTC. Translating it yields CSVDSYGYTF.

The chain uses TRBV18 and TRBJ1-3; D remains ambiguous. CDR1 and CDR2 from the germline V gene are KGHSH and LQKENI. The CDR3 runs to 14 residues. Trimming left V 3 bases short and J 1 base short, with 7 bases between. In DNA, the CDR3 is TGTGCCAGCTCACCGACAAAGTCTGGAAACACCATATATTTT. It is translated as CASSPTKSGNTIYF.

The CDR3 spells CASSGTGSQETQYF. In nucleotides, the CDR3 is TGCGCCAGCAGCGGAACAGGATCCCAAGAGACCCAGTACTTC. The chain is built from TRBV5-1 and TRBJ2-5, with a tentative D call TRBD1 (5 bases). Looked up from germline, CDR1 is SGHRS and CDR2 is YFSETQ. The CDR3 spans 14 residues. The V end lost 4 bases, the J end lost 1 base, and 11 bases lay between the germline ends.

The genes are TRBV11-2 and TRBJ2-6, with D perhaps TRBD1 (6 bases). CDR1 and CDR2 (germline): SGHAT, FQNNGV. V was cut by 1 base and J by 0 bases, with 13 bases left in between. CDR3 length equals 18 residues. The CDR3 region has the DNA TGTGCCAGCAGCTTAGTAGGAGACAGGCGCTCTGGGGCCAACGTCCTGACTTTC. Its translation is CASSLVGDRRSGANVLTF. Combining the CDR3 with reference TRBV11-2 and TRBJ2-6 gives the whole variable domain EAGVAQSPRYKIIEKRQSVAFWCNPISGHATLYWYQQILGQGPKLLIQFQNNGVVDDSQLPKDRFSAERLKGVDSTLKIQPAKLEDSAVYLCASSLVGDRRSGANVLTFGAGSRLTVL.

V gene TRBV6-6 combines with J gene TRBJ2-7; 10 bases map to TRBD2. The ends lost 0 bases at V and 6 bases at J; junction bases unmatched: 5. The V gene's germline CDR1 is MNHNY and CDR2 SVGAGI (reference sequence). CDR3 length: 15 residues. The CDR3 sequence is CASSYSIAGGSEQYF. CDR3 nucleotide sequence: TGTGCCAGCAGTTACTCTATAGCGGGGGGTAGCGAGCAGTACTTC.

J is TRBJ2-7 and V is TRBV30; D ambiguous. The CDR3 length is 14 residues. V was shortened by 1 base and J by 0 bases, with 10 bases between the two germline ends. Looked up from germline, CDR1 is GTSNPN and CDR2 is SVGIG (reference sequence). CDR3: CAWSGHLFSYEQYF. CDR3 nucleotides: TGTGCCTGGAGTGGACACCTATTCTCCTACGAGCAGTACTTC.

The CDR3 DNA reads as TGTGCCAGCAGCTTGTTGTCGCTAGCGGGAGTGAACACCGGGGAGCTGTTTTTT. Residues: CASSLLSLAGVNTGELFF. The chain has TRBV5-6 and TRBJ2-2; TRBD2 agrees at 10 bases. The V gene end was trimmed by 1 base and the J gene end by 1 base; junction bases not matched to a gene: 7. Germline lookup yields CDR1 SGHDT and CDR2 YYEEEE. CDR3 length: 18 amino acids. Variable domain in full (rest from reference TRBV5-6 and TRBJ2-2): DAGVTQSPTHLIKTRGQQVTLRCSPKSGHDTVSWYQQALGQGPQFIFQYYEEEERQRGNFPDRFSGHQFPNYSSELNVNALLLGDSALYLCASSLLSLAGVNTGELFFGEGSRLTVL.

Notes on this clone: Other nucleotide sequences from this sample produce the same CDR3. This chain uses TRBV7-8 with TRBJ2-7, with 7 nucleotides matching TRBD2. Germline V CDR1 and CDR2: SGHVS, FQNEAQ. There are 14 residues in the CDR3. The ends lost 2 bases at V and 3 bases at J; junction bases unmatched: 4. The DNA for the CDR3 is TGTGCCAGCAGCTTAACCGGGGGGAGCTACGAGCAGTACTTC. Translation: CASSLTGGSYEQYF. Together with reference TRBV7-8 and TRBJ2-7, the CDR3 gives the full variable domain: GAGVSQSPRYKVAKRGQDVALRCDPISGHVSLFWYQQALGQGPEFLTYFQNEAQLDKSGLPSDRFFAERPEGSVSTLKIQRTQQEDSAVYLCASSLTGGSYEQYFGPGTRLTVT.

The chain links TRBV19 to TRBJ1-2; D is uncertain. Germline CDR1 LNHDA, CDR2 SQIVND (reference sequence). The CDR3 runs 13 residues. V was cut by 7 bases and J by 1 base, with 10 bases left in between. The CDR3, as DNA: TGTGCCAGTACCGAGGATGGTAACTATGGCTACACCTTC. This sequence encodes CASTEDGNYGYTF.

This chain uses TRBV5-5 with TRBJ1-2, with a tentative D call TRBD1 (6 bases). This CDR3 contains 15 residues. Germline V gives CDR1 SGHKS, CDR2 YYEKEE (reference sequence). Between the trimmed V and J ends, which lost 3 bases and 2 bases, there was a span of 14 bases. The CDR3 nucleotides are TGTGCCAGCAGCTCGGGGCCTGGACAGAACTATGGCTACACCTTC. It yields the protein CASSSGPGQNYGYTF.

The chain combines TRBV4-1 with TRBJ1-3; D is perhaps TRBD1 (6 bases). Germline-derived CDR1 and CDR2 are MGHRA and YSYEKL. The CDR3 runs to 15 residues. V lost 3 bases to trimming and J lost 2 bases, with 11 bases between them. In DNA form, the CDR3 reads TGCGCCAGCAGCCAGCGTACAGGGACTGGAAACACCATATATTTT. Its translation is CASSQRTGTGNTIYF.

V gene TRBV23-1 combines with J gene TRBJ1-5, with D possibly TRBD1 on 6 matching bases. TRBV23-1 is an ORF, and what it does is uncertain. This CDR3 is built from 15 residues. Trimming cost V 4 bases and J 0 bases, with 10 bases left between them. The CDR3 loop reads CASSPQGYSNQPQHF. CDR3 sequence (DNA): TGCGCCAGCAGTCCACAGGGATATAGCAATCAGCCCCAGCATTTT.

The V gene is TRBV29-1, the J gene TRBJ1-4; possible D gene TRBD1, 6 bases. The germline V gene has CDR1 SQVTM and CDR2 ANQGSEA. V dropped 3 bases and J dropped 6 bases, with 11 bases sitting between them. This CDR3 contains 13 residues. The CDR3 spells CSVEGRGDEKLFF. CDR3 sequence (DNA): TGCAGCGTTGAGGGCAGGGGAGATGAAAAACTGTTTTTT. Complete variable domain (other parts from reference TRBV29-1 and TRBJ1-4): SAVISQKPSRDICQRGTSLTIQCQVDSQVTMMFWYRQQPGQSLTLIATANQGSEATYESGFVIDKFPISRPNLTFSTLTVSNMSPEDSSIYLCSVEGRGDEKLFFGSGTQLSVL.

This rearrangement joins TRBV5-5 to TRBJ1-2, with 8 bases fitting TRBD1. This CDR3 has 14 residues. Germline trimming cut 5 bases from V and 6 bases from J; bases unmatched to any gene: 9. CDR1 is SGHKS, CDR2 YYEKEE, per germline (reference sequence). CDR3 nucleotide sequence: TGTGCCAGCAGTAAGAACAGGGGGGCCCATGGCTACACCTTC. Translated, it gives CASSKNRGAHGYTF.

The chain has TRBV5-4 and TRBJ2-3; 11 positions match TRBD2. Germline lookup yields CDR1 SGHNT and CDR2 YYREEE (reference sequence). V dropped 4 bases and J dropped 5; count of bases not matched to a gene: 9. The CDR3 consists of 16 residues. CDR3 protein: CASSLRSGGGLDTQYF. DNA for the CDR3: TGTGCCAGCAGCCTACGTAGCGGGGGGGGGCTAGATACGCAGTATTTT.

The genes are TRBV10-3 and TRBJ1-2, with D possibly matching TRBD1 (5 bases). Germline CDR1 and CDR2: ENHRY and SYGVKD. The V gene lost 4 bases and the J gene lost 6 bases, with 12 bases spanning the gap. The CDR3 has 13 amino acids. CDR3 bases: TGTGCCATCAGTGTCAAGGGAGGGGATGGCTACACCTTC. Translated, it gives CAISVKGGDGYTF.

The V gene is TRBV5-4, the J gene TRBJ2-7, with 7 bases aligning to TRBD1. The CDR3 runs 15 residues. V shed 3 bases, J shed 5 bases, and the junction held 11 bases outside the gene matches. Looked up from germline, CDR1 is SGHNT and CDR2 is YYREEE (reference sequence). CDR3 DNA sequence: TGTGCCAGCAGCTCGTTACTGACAGGGCGGGACGAGCAGTACTTC. Translation: CASSSLLTGRDEQYF.

The genes are TRBV5-1 and TRBJ2-6, with 8 positions matching TRBD1. Germline V gene lookup returns CDR1 SGHRS and CDR2 YFSETQ. J gave up 0 bases and V 4 bases, and 9 bases lay outside the gene matches. The CDR3 extends over 18 amino acids. Written as DNA, the CDR3 is TGCGCCAGCAGCCTGGGCGGGACAGGAGGCTCTGGGGCCAACGTCCTGACTTTC. The encoded protein is CASSLGGTGGSGANVLTF.

The chain recombines TRBV30 with TRBJ2-5, with TRBD2 as a possible D gene (5 bases). Per the germline V gene, CDR1 is GTSNPN and CDR2 is SVGIG (reference sequence). V lost 2 bases and J lost 0, with 16 bases in between. This CDR3 contains 16 residues. As DNA, the CDR3 is TGTGCCTGGAGTCACTTCGGCGGGTTATACCAAGAGACCCAGTACTTC. Its protein product is CAWSHFGGLYQETQYF.

The V gene is TRBV4-2, the J gene TRBJ2-1; 13 bases line up with TRBD2. Germline CDR1 is LGHNA and CDR2 is YNFKEQ. Losses at the gene ends were 3 bases for V and 7 bases for J; bases not matched to a gene: 6. There are 16 residues in the CDR3. The CDR3 region is CASSHARTSGRNEQFF. CDR3 in DNA: TGTGCCAGCAGCCACGCCAGGACTAGCGGGAGAAATGAGCAGTTCTTC.

The chain employs TRBV6-1 and TRBJ1-4; D might be TRBD1 (5 bases). The V gene lost 4 bases and the J gene lost 1 base, with 7 bases spanning the gap. The CDR3 has 14 residues. Germline V gives CDR1 MNHNS, CDR2 SASEGT. The CDR3 reads CASSADRTNEKLFF. DNA of the CDR3: TGTGCCAGCAGTGCTGACAGAACTAATGAAAAACTGTTTTTT.